This T cell receptor beta chain was recorded in a study of vaccination effects on CD4 cells after COVID-19 (dated by TCRdb to between 2022 and 2023). In terms of the full investigation: Across the study, the median time from the second dose to post-vaccine sampling was 72 days (range 14 to 241). The full study included ten to eleven COVID-19 convalescent patients and several SARS-CoV-2-naive healthy vaccine recipients. SARS-CoV-2 spike-specific CD4+ TCR repertoires were compared before and after mRNA vaccination in COVID-19 convalescent patients and in infection-naive vaccine recipients. Cultures from other donors in the study were sequenced with the Oncomine TCR Beta short-read assay on an Illumina iSeq 100.

Trimming takes 5 bases off V and 1 base off J; junction bases not matched to a gene: 13. From the cysteine up to the phenylalanine, the CDR3 has a length of 17 residues. The kept DNA is CDR3 alone, 51 bases in frame from the first base. CDR1 and CDR2, per the germline V gene, are SGHRS and YFSETQ. Study-level results and caveats: Only a small number of convalescent patients were included, and no early post-infection timepoints were available, which limited the study. Both infection-induced and vaccine-induced clones contracted markedly at late post-vaccination timepoints, which is consistent with waning T cell responses. In healthy vaccine recipients, vaccine-induced clones were almost all SARS-CoV-2 mono-reactive, with only 1 of 255 cross-reactive with common cold coronaviruses.

The ViraFEST assay stimulated PBMC with viral peptide pools and then used TCR sequencing to identify antigen-specific CD4+ T cell clonotypes by expansion. After around 10 days of culture, CD4+ T cells were isolated with the EasySep CD4+ T cell isolation kit. Each participant received two doses of an mRNA SARS-CoV-2 vaccine, either BNT162b2 or mRNA-1273. Negative nucleocapsid antibody results before and after vaccination confirmed that the healthy vaccine recipients had no prior SARS-CoV-2 infection. Each well held two million PBMC cultured in IMDM containing roughly 5% human AB serum, about 10 IU/ml IL-2 and gentamicin, along with roughly 10 ug/ml peptides. On days 3 and 7, half of the culture medium was replaced with fresh IL-2-containing medium. Unless noted otherwise, every peptide stimulation condition was grown in triplicate wells. Using Ficoll-Paque Plus gradient centrifugation, PBMC were separated from whole blood and then either used fresh or cryopreserved at -140C. Overlapping peptide pools spanned the spike proteins of SARS-CoV-2 and the common cold coronaviruses HCoV-NL63, HCoV-OC43 and HCoV-229E. The QIAamp micro DNA kit was used to extract genomic DNA from the cultured CD4+ T cells.

This clone was recorded only once. Its antigen target is currently unknown. Qualities for individual bases were not recorded, and no much larger clone is one base off. Library preparation used the immunoSEQ multiplex PCR assay. TCR beta CDR3 sequencing was performed on DNA from the cultured, isolated CD4+ T cells. Processing in the source paper ran as follows. The analysis removed non-productive TCR sequences, trimmed reads to the CDR3 region, and retained only CDR3s that were 7 or more amino acids long. The MANAFEST web app was used to pick out antigen-specific clonotypes by comparing their expansion in peptide wells with that in reference cultures. For clones to be considered positive, expansion at FDR<0.05 versus reference and all other wells, an odds ratio above 5, and a frequency above 0.1% in two replicate wells were required. A clonotype was called cross-reactive if it was significantly expanded both in SARS-CoV-2 spike wells and in at least one common cold coronavirus spike condition. CDR3 similarity was assessed by Levenshtein distance using the stringdist R package, and unrooted trees were constructed with ape in R 3.6.1. TCRdb re-hosts the immuneACCESS table, in-frame sequences only. Its copies lack some clones; in the studies checked, an unresolved V gene accounts for under half of them, and the cause for the rest is not known. The V and J calls and the clone size are those of that table, but D and trimming were determined from the DNA. In all, the sample holds around 60,000 clones, and 73% of those were seen once. The top ten hold around 1.2% of the sample.

The chain is encoded by TRBV5-1 joined to TRBJ1-1, and TRBD1 aligns with 8 junction nucleotides. This clonotype was obtained from a human donor who received a COVID-19 vaccine. The specimen comprised CD4+ T cells from PBMCs cultured with HCoV-229E spike peptides, sampled after COVID-19 vaccination. Per the publication, the cell subset or site label means: HCoV-229E spike overlapping peptide pool stimulation. The DNA is as follows: TGCGCCAGCAGTCCGCACCCAGGGGGCTCGACGAACACTGAAGCTTTCTTT. The encoded protein is CASSPHPGGSTNTEAFF.